This record covers a single T cell receptor beta chain. The antigen remains undetermined. Template switching by 5'RACE with UMIs generated the TCR beta cDNA. Reprocessing the 5' RACE reads, TCRdb reports a single entry for every CDR3 protein and omits DNA. The sample has 350,000 to 400,000 distinct CDR3 sequences; the top ten hold around a tenth. This sample was taken from a study of T cells expressing NK-cell markers. Overall study context: Sequencing covered eight donors, seven HCMV-seropositive and one seronegative. Findings and limits, study-wide: In a handful of donors, dominant NKG2C+ clonotypes were roughly 1.0-7.5% of CD8+ T cells. Several donors showed these clonotypes also leading the CD3+CD56-NKG2C+ fraction.

The CDR3 spans 12 residues. Per germline, CDR1 LNHNV and CDR2 YYDKDF (reference sequence). The receptor's source is a woman between 50 and 59 years old in good health. The rearrangement joins TRBV15 to TRBJ2-3; the TCRdb call, TRBD2, lacks DNA for checking. Material: blood T cells: a sorted CD56 or NKG2C T cell subset, CD4+ or CD8+ T cells, or bulk PBMC T cells (not recorded which). The CDR3 sequence is CATGGPTDTQYF. Combining the CDR3 with reference TRBV15 and TRBJ2-3 gives the whole variable domain DAMVIQNPRYQVTQFGKPVTLSCSQTLNHNVMYWYQQKSSQAPKLLFHYYDKDFNNEADTPDNFQSRRPNTSFCFLDIRSPGLGDTAMYLCATGGPTDTQYFGPGTRLTVL.